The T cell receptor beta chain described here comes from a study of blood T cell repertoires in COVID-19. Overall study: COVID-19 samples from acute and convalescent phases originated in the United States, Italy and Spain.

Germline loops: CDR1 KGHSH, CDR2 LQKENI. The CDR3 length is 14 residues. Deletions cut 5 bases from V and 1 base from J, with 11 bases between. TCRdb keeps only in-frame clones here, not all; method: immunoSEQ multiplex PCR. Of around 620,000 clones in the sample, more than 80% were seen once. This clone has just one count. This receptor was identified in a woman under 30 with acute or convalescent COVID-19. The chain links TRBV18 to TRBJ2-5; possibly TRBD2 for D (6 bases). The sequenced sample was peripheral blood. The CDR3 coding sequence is TGTGCCAGCTCATTGGGGGGATCCCAAGAGACCCAGTACTTC. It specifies CASSLGGSQETQYF.